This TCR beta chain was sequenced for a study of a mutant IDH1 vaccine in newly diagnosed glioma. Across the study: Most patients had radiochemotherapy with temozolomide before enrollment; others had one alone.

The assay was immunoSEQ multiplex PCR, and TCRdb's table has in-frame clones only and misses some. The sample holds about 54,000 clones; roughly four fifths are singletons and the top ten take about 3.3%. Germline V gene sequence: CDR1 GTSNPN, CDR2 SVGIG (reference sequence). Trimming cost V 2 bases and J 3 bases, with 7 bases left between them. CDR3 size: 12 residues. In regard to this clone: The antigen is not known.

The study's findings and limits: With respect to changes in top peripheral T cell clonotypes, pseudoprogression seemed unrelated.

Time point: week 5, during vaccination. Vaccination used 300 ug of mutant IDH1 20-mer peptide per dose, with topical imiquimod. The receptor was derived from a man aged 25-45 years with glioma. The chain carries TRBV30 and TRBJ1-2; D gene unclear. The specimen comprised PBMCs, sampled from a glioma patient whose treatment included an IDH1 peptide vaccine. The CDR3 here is CAWSTGYYGYTF. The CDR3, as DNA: TGTGCCTGGAGTACGGGGTACTATGGCTACACCTTC.